This T cell receptor beta chain was documented in a study of cytomegalovirus exposure and HLA in healthy donors. Points from the study as a whole: Among TCR beta chains, those listed as cytomegalovirus-associated numbered around 160. Later work found that TCR association rates differed between HLA loci; DRB1 had the most and HLA-C the fewest. In vitro confirmation showed a few CMV-associated chains to be CMV antigen specific.

This clone has more than one count but fewer than ten. Its antigen is still unknown. The CDR3 has 14 residues. Germline V gene lookup returns CDR1 SNHLY and CDR2 FYNNEI. Researchers ran the PCR with 60 Vbeta and 13 Jbeta primers. The authors' processing: Later reanalysis found about 80 million unique TCR beta chains, around 11 million of them shared. Measured with immunoSEQ multiplex PCR; TCRdb has only the in-frame clones, and not every one. D and trimming come from the DNA, and the V and J calls and clone size come from that table. The repertoire holds about 200,000 clones, more than 70% seen once, with approximately 1.8% in the top ten.

The V and J genes are TRBV2 and TRBJ2-5, with a weak D call TRBD2 (5 bases). The J call is in doubt because the DNA end fits TRBJ2-7 better. The sequencing input was PBMCs. This clonotype was obtained from a man between 35 and 55 years old in good health and CMV-seropositive. CDR3 amino acids: CASSETLAGYEQYF. CDR3 bases: TGTGCCAGCAGTGAAACCCTAGCCGGGTACGAGCAGTACTTC.